This note documents a single TCR beta chain sequence. This sample was included in a study of T cell changes during pregnancy in multiple sclerosis. CDR3 length: 17 residues. V lost 1 base and J lost 4; bases outside the gene matches: 13. The germline gives CDR1 LGHNA, CDR2 YNFKEQ. The assay was immunoSEQ multiplex PCR, and TCRdb's table has in-frame clones only and misses some. The sample has roughly 30,000 clones; about 84% are singletons. The TCR originated in a female donor with multiple sclerosis, enrolled in a pregnancy study. The input for sequencing was CD8+ T cells from peripheral blood mononuclear cells, taken after pregnancy. The rearrangement uses TRBV4-2 and TRBJ2-7, with 7 positions matching TRBD2. CDR3 sequence (DNA): TGTGCCAGCAGCCAAGGCCCCTCTGGGGGGGGGTCGTACGAGCAGTACTTC. Translating gives CASSQGPSGGGSYEQYF.